The entry below describes one T cell receptor beta chain. Its antigen remains unidentified. The sample originates from a study of vaccination effects on CD4 cells after COVID-19. Per germline, CDR1 SGHRS and CDR2 YFSETQ. The CDR3 extends over 15 amino acids. Deletions cut 0 bases from V and 3 bases from J, with 9 bases between. Data came from immunoSEQ multiplex PCR; TCRdb stores just in-frame clones and leaves some out. The repertoire holds tens of thousands of clones, with about 77% as singletons. In the ViraFEST assay, antigen-specific CD4+ clonotypes were identified by expansion after peptide-pool stimulation. Once cultured for about 9 days, the cells underwent separation to obtain CD4+ T cells. A PCR test confirmed that the person had SARS-CoV-2 infection between March and December 2020. Negative control cultures were stimulated with an HIV-1 Nef peptide pool.

This chain connects TRBV5-1 to TRBJ1-4; D perhaps matches TRBD1 (5 bases). This TCR derives from a human donor who had a prior SARS-CoV-2 infection. The source material was CD4+ T cells from PBMCs cultured with HIV peptides, sampled before COVID-19 vaccination. This sample's subset: HIV-1 Nef peptide pool negative control/reference culture. The CDR3 is CASSLAGDPNEKLFF. CDR3 DNA: TGCGCCAGCAGCTTGGCCGGGGACCCTAATGAAAAACTGTTTTTT. The complete variable domain, with remaining parts taken from reference TRBV5-1 and TRBJ1-4, reads KAGVTQTPRYLIKTRGQQVTLSCSPISGHRSVSWYQQTPGQGLQFLFEYFSETQRNKGNFPGRFSGRQFSNSRSEMNVSTLELGDSALYLCASSLAGDPNEKLFFGSGTQLSVL.